The 14 T cell receptor beta chains below all came from one sample that was sequenced in a study of cytomegalovirus exposure and HLA in healthy donors. Researchers ran the PCR with 60 Vbeta and 13 Jbeta primers. Using immunoSEQ multiplex PCR, the repertoire was profiled, and TCRdb retains in-frame clones only, with some absent. This table holds roughly 190,000 clones, roughly 82% found once. The sample consisted of PBMCs. These receptors originate from a woman aged 50 to 60 in good health and CMV-seropositive.

There are a few counts of this clone. The J gene is TRBJ2-3, the V gene TRBV30; no clear D. The germline CDR1 and CDR2 sequences are GTSNPN and SVGIG (reference sequence). This CDR3 region has 14 residues. The ends were cut back, 0 bases at V and 8 bases at J, with 15 bases in the middle. The CDR3 DNA sequence: TGTGCCTGGAGTGTAGGTCAGAGCCCGGGTACGCAGTATTTT. Translated, it gives CAWSVGQSPGTQYF.

The chain links TRBV5-6 to TRBJ2-3; D might be TRBD2 (5 bases). V lost 3 bases and J 4 bases, leaving 12 bases between the germline ends. The CDR3 length is 14 residues. Germline V lookup: CDR1 SGHDT, CDR2 YYEEEE. In DNA form, the CDR3 reads TGTGCCAGCAGCTCCTGGACTCCCCCAGATACGCAGTATTTT. This sequence encodes CASSSWTPPDTQYF.

This clone was counted once. The rearrangement joins TRBV6-1 to TRBJ2-1; 10 nucleotides align to TRBD1. CDR3 size: 14 residues. V dropped 6 bases and J dropped 7; count of bases not matched to a gene: 6. CDR1 is MNHNS and CDR2 is SASEGT in the germline V gene. CDR3 loop: CASSQLDRGNEQFF. The CDR3 region has the DNA TGTGCCAGCAGCCAATTGGACAGGGGGAATGAGCAGTTCTTC.

The rearrangement uses TRBV5-1 and TRBJ1-2, with D possibly matching TRBD1 (5 bases). V lost 1 base and J lost 1, with 20 bases in between. This CDR3 has 18 residues. Germline V gene data show CDR1 as SGHRS and CDR2 as YFSETQ. The CDR3, as DNA: TGCGCCAGCAGCTTGTTGCCAGAGGGAGCGGGGGATAACTATGGCTACACCTTC. Encoded protein: CASSLLPEGAGDNYGYTF.

The chain employs TRBV2 and TRBJ2-4; D gene ambiguous. This CDR3 contains 14 residues. Germline CDR1 and CDR2: SNHLY and FYNNEI. The V end lost 5 bases, the J end lost 0 bases, and 8 bases lay between the germline ends. The CDR3 protein is CASSRQEAKNIQYF. CDR3 bases: TGTGCCAGCAGTCGTCAGGAAGCCAAAAACATTCAGTACTTC. Variable domain in full (rest from reference TRBV2 and TRBJ2-4): EPEVTQTPSHQVTQMGQEVILRCVPISNHLYFYWYRQILGQKVEFLVSFYNNEISEKSEIFDDQFSVERPDGSNFTLKIRSTKLEDSAMYFCASSRQEAKNIQYFGAGTRLSVL.

The chain combines TRBV9 with TRBJ2-6; TRBD1 is a possible D gene (5 bases). The V end lost 0 bases, the J end lost 1 base, and 17 bases lay between the germline ends. CDR1 is SGDLS, CDR2 YYNGEE, per germline. This CDR3 comprises 19 residues. The DNA for the CDR3 is TGTGCCAGCAGCGTAGCTATGGCAGGGCGTCGGTCTGGGGCCAACGTCCTGACTTTC. It is translated as CASSVAMAGRRSGANVLTF. Based on the CDR3 plus reference TRBV9 and TRBJ2-6, the full variable domain is DSGVTQTPKHLITATGQRVTLRCSPRSGDLSVYWYQQSLDQGLQFLIQYYNGEERAKGNILERFSAQQFPDLHSELNLSSLELGDSALYFCASSVAMAGRRSGANVLTFGAGSRLTVL.

The rearrangement links TRBV11-3 to TRBJ2-1, with 10 bases aligning to TRBD2. Germline V gives CDR1 SGHNT, CDR2 YENEEA. J gave up 2 bases and V 0 bases, and 1 base lay outside the gene matches. CDR3 size: 16 residues. CDR3 protein: CASSLEAGGPYNEQFF. The CDR3 nucleotides read TGTGCCAGCAGCTTAGAAGCGGGGGGGCCCTACAATGAGCAGTTCTTC.

This chain connects TRBV7-3 to TRBJ1-1; TRBD1 might be the D (5 bases). Deletions cut 1 base from V and 11 bases from J, with 14 bases between. This CDR3 contains 13 residues. CDR1 and CDR2 (germline): SGHTA, FQGTGA. As DNA, the CDR3 is TGTGCCAGCAGCTTAAAACAGGACACGAGGGCTTTCTTT. Translation: CASSLKQDTRAFF.

The chain links TRBV5-1 to TRBJ2-7; a possible D gene is TRBD1 (5 bases). CDR3 length: 17 amino acids. Germline lookup yields CDR1 SGHRS and CDR2 YFSETQ. The V end was cut by 1 base, the J end by 0 bases, with 17 bases between. CDR3 protein: CASSLTPTGPGSYEQYF. For the CDR3, the DNA is TGCGCCAGCAGCTTGACGCCTACAGGTCCCGGCTCCTACGAGCAGTACTTC.

This clone has just one count. The chain couples TRBV6-7 to TRBJ1-5; the D gene is possibly TRBD1 (5 bases). TRBV6-7 is an open reading frame, and its role is uncertain. This CDR3 contains 19 residues. The ends were cut back, 3 bases at V and 3 bases at J, with 24 bases in the middle. As DNA, the CDR3 is TGTGCCAGCAGTTATCATCACGCTGCGGGGCGATGGTCCAATCAGCCCCAGCATTTT. This gives the protein CASSYHHAAGRWSNQPQHF.

This clone was found once. The chain has TRBV7-2 and TRBJ2-1; perhaps TRBD1 as D (7 bases). Germline V CDR1 and CDR2: SGHTA, FQGNSA. The germline V and J ends were trimmed by 5 bases and 12 bases, with 11 bases remaining between them. There are 11 residues in the CDR3. Written as DNA, the CDR3 is TGTGCCAGCAGCCAGGGGGGTTGGCAGTTCTTC. This encodes CASSQGGWQFF.

This chain links TRBV6-1 with TRBJ2-3; 9 bases align to TRBD2. Germline CDR1 MNHNS, CDR2 SASEGT. V shed 8 bases, J shed 6 bases, and the junction held 6 bases outside the gene matches. This CDR3 has 13 residues. The CDR3 reads CASSGTSRDTQYF. The CDR3 bases are TGTGCCAGCTCCGGGACTAGCAGGGATACGCAGTATTTT.

The CDR3 here is CASSSGTSGGLAKGTGELFF. DNA of the CDR3: TGTGCCAGCAGCTCAGGGACTAGCGGGGGCCTCGCAAAAGGCACCGGGGAGCTGTTTTTT. The chain carries TRBV5-4 and TRBJ2-2; 14 bases fit TRBD2. The germline CDR1 and CDR2 sequences are SGHNT and YYREEE (reference sequence). This CDR3 is built from 20 residues. V was pared by 3 bases and J by 4 bases, with 14 bases of the junction left unmatched.

The CDR3 loop is CASSLDRTSFYGYTF. DNA of the CDR3: TGTGCCAGCAGCTTGGACAGGACCTCCTTCTATGGCTACACCTTC. The chain employs TRBV14 and TRBJ1-2, with TRBD1 identical over 7 bases. The V segment lost 5 bases and the J segment 4 bases; nucleotides outside the gene matches: 10. CDR3 length: 15 residues. Looked up from germline, CDR1 is SGHDN and CDR2 is FVKESK.